The 23 T cell receptor beta chains below were found in one sample sequenced in a study of early T cells in non-severe SARS-CoV-2 infection. TCRdb itself ran the 5' RACE reads through MiXCR, one entry per CDR3 protein. The sample shows over 85,000 distinct CDR3 sequences, approximately 15% of them seen only once. The sample taken for sequencing was whole blood. Receptors were obtained from an adult who was a healthcare worker with PCR-confirmed SARS-CoV-2 infection or an uninfected control (not recorded which).

The chain employs TRBV10-3 and TRBJ2-3; 8 nucleotides match TRBD1. Germline-derived CDR1 and CDR2 are ENHRY and SYGVKD. The trim removed 4 bases at V and 3 bases at J, leaving 9 bases unmatched. CDR3 length: 16 amino acids. CDR3 bases: TGTGCCATCAGTGCCTCCGGACAGGGAGGAACAGATACGCAGTATTTT. This encodes CAISASGQGGTDTQYF.

The chain uses TRBV9 and TRBJ2-7; 11 nucleotides align to TRBD2. V lost 4 bases to trimming and J lost 0 bases; unmatched junction nucleotides: 6. This CDR3 contains 16 residues. Germline loops: CDR1 SGDLS, CDR2 YYNGEE. This CDR3 is CASSPGLADRSYEQYF. As DNA, the CDR3 is TGTGCCAGCAGCCCGGGACTAGCGGACCGCTCCTACGAGCAGTACTTC.

The rearrangement uses TRBV20-1 and TRBJ2-1; perhaps TRBD2 as D (5 bases). CDR1 DFQATT and CDR2 SNEGSKA come from the germline V gene (reference sequence). V gave up 0 bases and J gave up 2 bases, with 11 bases separating them. This CDR3 has 15 residues. The chain's CDR3 is CSARERRAPYNEQFF. In DNA, the CDR3 is TGCAGTGCTAGAGAGCGGCGGGCCCCCTACAATGAGCAGTTCTTC.

CDR3 loop: CSARPIAGGSYNEQFF. DNA of the CDR3: TGCAGTGCTAGACCGATAGCGGGAGGGTCCTACAATGAGCAGTTCTTC. The genes are TRBV20-1 and TRBJ2-1; TRBD2 matches at 11 bases. V lost 2 bases and J lost 1; bases outside the gene matches: 4. In germline, CDR1 is DFQATT, CDR2 SNEGSKA (reference sequence). There are 16 residues in the CDR3.

This clonotype came up a few times. The chain recombines TRBV7-9 with TRBJ1-5; D not resolved. The CDR3 is 13 residues long. The V end lost 5 bases, the J end lost 2 bases, and 7 bases lay between the germline ends. Germline CDR1 SEHNR, CDR2 FQNEAQ (reference sequence). CDR3 region: CASSPERNQPQHF. The DNA for the CDR3 is TGTGCCAGCAGCCCCGAGCGCAATCAGCCCCAGCATTTT.

This clonotype was recorded at least ten times. This rearrangement joins TRBV19 to TRBJ2-3; 7 bases line up with TRBD2. Germline trimming cut 8 bases from V and 1 base from J; bases unmatched to any gene: 15. CDR1 is LNHDA and CDR2 is SQIVND in the germline V gene (reference sequence). This CDR3 comprises 17 residues. The CDR3 DNA reads as TGTGCCAGTGGCCCGACCACCCTAGCGGACCGCACAGATACGCAGTATTTT. Translating gives CASGPTTLADRTDTQYF.

This clonotype was seen only a few times. This chain connects TRBV28 to TRBJ2-7; possibly TRBD1 for D (5 bases). Germline loops: CDR1 MDHEN, CDR2 SYDVKM. The ends were cut back, 9 bases at V and 3 bases at J, with 21 bases in the middle. The CDR3 covers 15 residues. CDR3 coding DNA: TGTGCCAGGACCCCCCCGGCACAGGTGAACTACGAGCAGTACTTC. Its translation: CARTPPAQVNYEQYF.

This clonotype was detected only a few times. The chain links TRBV5-6 to TRBJ2-1; tentatively, D is TRBD2 (6 bases). Germline loops: CDR1 SGHDT, CDR2 YYEEEE. The CDR3 totals 15 residues. Trimming removed 6 bases at V and 3 bases at J, with 16 bases between. The CDR3, as DNA: TGTGCCAGCATCAGTTTTCTAGCGAGCTACAATGAGCAGTTCTTC. This encodes CASISFLASYNEQFF.

The sample holds many counts of this clonotype. This chain links TRBV25-1 with TRBJ2-7; D remains ambiguous. The V gene lost 2 bases and the J gene lost 3 bases, with 5 bases spanning the gap. Per germline, CDR1 MGHDK and CDR2 SYGVNS. The CDR3 sequence is 12 residues long. The CDR3 DNA is TGTGCCAGCAGTGAACTCAGCTACGAGCAGTACTTC. Translated: CASSELSYEQYF.

This clonotype was recorded once. This sequence joins TRBV19 and TRBJ1-5; D gene unclear. V was cut by 3 bases and J by 10 bases, with 10 bases left in between. Per the germline V gene, CDR1 is LNHDA and CDR2 is SQIVND (reference sequence). The CDR3 loop spans 12 amino acids. Here the CDR3 DNA reads TGTGCCAGTAGTATGGGCGCGGAACCCCAGCATTTT. This encodes CASSMGAEPQHF.

This clonotype showed up many times. The chain couples TRBV7-9 to TRBJ1-6, with D hard to call. The germline V gene has CDR1 SEHNR and CDR2 FQNEAQ (reference sequence). The CDR3 has 14 amino acids. The V end lost 5 bases, the J end lost 10 bases, and 15 bases lay between the germline ends. The CDR3 is CASSLETGQSPLHF. DNA for the CDR3: TGTGCCAGCAGCCTAGAGACCGGGCAATCACCCCTCCACTTT.

The chain has TRBV7-2 and TRBJ2-5, with TRBD1 as a possible D gene (6 bases). Between the trimmed V and J ends, which lost 6 bases and 6 bases, there was a span of 17 bases. This CDR3 region has 14 residues. Germline CDR1 SGHTA, CDR2 FQGNSA. The DNA of the CDR3 is TGTGCCAGCAGTTTAACCGGGACATCAAAGACCCAGTACTTC. Translating it yields CASSLTGTSKTQYF.

There are a few counts of this clonotype. This chain connects TRBV6-2 or TRBV6-3 to TRBJ2-1; 7 bases are shared with TRBD1. From germline, CDR1 is MNHEY and CDR2 SVGEGT. The CDR3 runs to 12 residues. The ends lost 4 bases at V and 11 bases at J; junction bases unmatched: 5. The CDR3 sequence is CASSSQQGKQFF. In DNA, the CDR3 is TGTGCCAGCAGTTCACAACAGGGGAAGCAGTTCTTC.

About this clonotype itself: At one of its ends the junction is not consistent with the germline gene, which may arise from a read error. The genes are TRBV20-1 and TRBJ2-7; D is unresolved. Germline V gene lookup returns CDR1 DFQATT and CDR2 SNEGSKA (reference sequence). The CDR3 has 13 residues. The CDR3 DNA reads as TGCAGTGCATCGGACCGTAACGCCTACGAGCAGTACTTT. This translates into CSASDRNAYEQYF.

As regards this clonotype: Mismatch with germline at one junction end may stem from a read error. This chain links TRBV2 with TRBJ2-7, with D hard to call. This CDR3 is built from 13 residues. From germline, CDR1 is SNHLY and CDR2 FYNNEI. Written as DNA, the CDR3 is TGTACCAGCAGCGCCCAGATGCTCTACGAGCAGTACTTC. This codes for CTSSAQMLYEQYF.

The rearrangement uses TRBV6-6 and TRBJ2-2; D ambiguous. The germline V and J ends were trimmed by 6 bases and 8 bases, with 16 bases remaining between them. Germline V lookup: CDR1 MNHNY, CDR2 SVGAGI (reference sequence). CDR3 length equals 14 residues. CDR3 residues: CASRPSSVGGELFF. The CDR3 coding sequence is TGTGCCAGCAGACCCTCATCCGTCGGGGGGGAGCTGTTTTTT.

The rearrangement joins TRBV5-1 to TRBJ2-1; 8 bases agree with TRBD1. V gave up 4 bases and J gave up 6 bases; unmatched junction bases: 15. Germline V gene data show CDR1 as SGHRS and CDR2 as YFSETQ. The CDR3 extends over 17 amino acids. The CDR3 reads CASSPRGQGRAANEQFF. The DNA for the CDR3 is TGCGCCAGCAGCCCGCGCGGACAGGGAAGGGCTGCCAATGAGCAGTTCTTC.

The rearrangement links TRBV19 to TRBJ1-2, with TRBD1 matching 10 bases. J lost 8 bases, V lost 4 bases, and 1 base had no gene match. The V gene's germline CDR1 is LNHDA and CDR2 SQIVND (reference sequence). This CDR3 spans 12 amino acids. The CDR3 DNA reads TGTGCCAGTAGTAAGGGACAGGGGGGCTACACCTTC. Its translation is CASSKGQGGYTF.

The chain uses TRBV29-1 and TRBJ2-5; D possibly uses TRBD1 or TRBD2 (5 bases each). CDR1 is SQVTM and CDR2 is ANQGSEA in the germline V gene. The CDR3 consists of 12 residues. V was shortened by 8 bases and J by 4 bases, with 14 bases between the two germline ends. DNA for the CDR3: TGCAGCCCGAACCGGGACCCAGAGACCCAGTACTTC. It is translated as CSPNRDPETQYF.

V and J are TRBV12-3 or TRBV12-4 and TRBJ1-1, with D uncertain. V was clipped by 3 bases and J by 1 base, with 6 bases between them. The CDR3 loop spans 13 amino acids. CDR3 in amino acids: CASSFPENTEAFF. The CDR3 DNA follows: TGTGCCAGCAGTTTCCCAGAGAACACTGAAGCTTTCTTT.

This clonotype was counted between two and nine times. V is TRBV29-1 and J is TRBJ1-2; 9 bases are a match to TRBD1. CDR3 size: 12 residues. V lost 5 bases and J lost 7; bases outside the gene matches: 5. The germline CDR1 and CDR2 sequences are SQVTM and ANQGSEA. As DNA, the CDR3 is TGCAGCGTTCCTACAGGGGGCCTTGGCTACACCTTC. Its translation is CSVPTGGLGYTF.

This clonotype has more than one count but fewer than ten. This sequence joins TRBV7-6 and TRBJ2-5, with D perhaps TRBD2 (6 bases). This CDR3 has 15 residues. Trimming took 7 bases from V and 7 from J, leaving 22 bases between them. Germline values: CDR1 SGHVS, CDR2 FNYEAQ. The CDR3 loop reads CASKENREIGGTQYF. In nucleotides, the CDR3 is TGTGCCAGCAAAGAAAACCGGGAGATCGGGGGGACCCAGTACTTC.

There are a few counts of this clonotype. The rearrangement links TRBV12-3 or TRBV12-4 to TRBJ1-5; unclear D gene. V was pared by 7 bases and J by 2 bases, with 12 bases between. The CDR3 contains 14 residues. The CDR3 loop reads CASTQMLGNQPQHF. The CDR3 DNA is TGTGCCAGCACCCAAATGCTAGGCAATCAGCCCCAGCATTTT.